The rows below give T cell receptor beta chains drawn from one sample of a study of CD8+ T cells in alopecia areata. Only in-frame clones appear in the TCRdb table, and some are missing; sequencing was by immunoSEQ multiplex PCR. Counted here are some 150,000 clones, 75% to 85% occurring once; the ten biggest clones make up 25%. The sample here was CD8+ T cells sorted from blood, taken at week 4, from a patient treated with tofacitinib. The receptors shown here come from a human donor with alopecia areata. CDR3s include the opening cysteine and the closing phenylalanine or tryptophan. The order of the fields is J gene, V gene, CDR3 protein.

J: TRBJ2-4; V: TRBV29-1; CDR3: CSAGDRGLDF
J: TRBJ1-1; V: TRBV2; CDR3: CASDSTGGLGEAFF
J: TRBJ2-1; V: TRBV5-6; CDR3: CASSTGTSLLHEQFF
J: TRBJ2-7; V: TRBV28; CDR3: CATAPINYEQYF
J: TRBJ2-3; V: TRBV7-9; CDR3: CASSLEAGKYF
J: TRBJ2-5; V: TRBV7-8; CDR3: CASSSTDLRETQYF
J: TRBJ2-3; V: TRBV7-2; CDR3: CASSWLRGLGTDTQYF
J: TRBJ2-7; V: TRBV7-8; CDR3: CASSLVSGDEQYF
J: TRBJ2-2; V: TRBV2; CDR3: CASAGDHTGELFF
J: TRBJ1-4; V: TRBV9; CDR3: CASSATGEKLFF
J: TRBJ1-1; V: TRBV28; CDR3: CASSPASTPLTGDTEAFF
J: TRBJ2-7; V: TRBV7-2; CDR3: CASVPRGSYEQYF
J: TRBJ2-7; V: TRBV5-4; CDR3: CASREGLSTYEQYF
J: TRBJ2-5; V: TRBV5-6; CDR3: CASSLATSGGYIQETQYF
J: TRBJ2-7; V: TRBV7-2; CDR3: CASSLAVELAGWSEQYF
J: TRBJ2-5; V: TRBV19; CDR3: CASSGPGAQETQYF
J: TRBJ2-7; V: TRBV7-2; CDR3: CASSATATYEQYF
J: TRBJ1-2; V: TRBV5-6; CDR3: CASSLTGDYGYTF
J: TRBJ2-1; V: TRBV7-9; CDR3: CASSGQGIGYNEQFF
J: TRBJ2-6; V: TRBV2; CDR3: CASTEAIRTDSGANVLTF
J: TRBJ2-7; V: TRBV4-1; CDR3: CASSQPGQGYEQYF
J: TRBJ1-6; V: TRBV10-3; CDR3: CAISEPGTVNSPLHF
J: TRBJ2-5; V: TRBV7-9; CDR3: CASSWASGGAEETQYF
J: TRBJ2-6; V: TRBV7-9; CDR3: CASNGGLSSGANVLTF
J: TRBJ1-1; V: TRBV19; CDR3: CASSTGAEAFF
J: TRBJ2-3; V: TRBV10-3; CDR3: CAISEISTDTQYF
J: TRBJ1-2; V: TRBV6-5; CDR3: CASSSRTGDYGYTF
J: TRBJ2-5; V: TRBV7-9; CDR3: CASSRAWGSQETQYF
J: TRBJ2-6; V: TRBV4-3; CDR3: CASSQAGGANVLTF
J: TRBJ2-2; V: TRBV5-1; CDR3: CASSLWPKAGTGELFF
J: TRBJ2-5; V: TRBV15; CDR3: CATTTRAAETQYF
J: TRBJ2-3; V: TRBV29-1; CDR3: CSVELGASEIDTQYF
J: TRBJ2-7; V: TRBV4-3; CDR3: CASSQDHEGSLAYEQYF
J: TRBJ2-7; V: TRBV10-3; CDR3: CAISPGGTGAYEQYF
J: TRBJ2-7; V: TRBV5-4; CDR3: CASSWAGDSYEQYF
J: TRBJ2-5; V: TRBV27; CDR3: CASSLLGSGGLQETQYF
J: TRBJ1-1; V: TRBV7-2; CDR3: CASSFGQGFFSNTEAFF
J: NA; V: TRBV5-1; CDR3: CASSSPETGSEQYF
J: TRBJ2-5; V: TRBV7-2; CDR3: CASSFGGGPQETQYF
J: TRBJ2-2; V: TRBV2; CDR3: CASRRSQNTGELFF
J: TRBJ1-1; V: TRBV6-5; CDR3: CASSFSPGNTEAFF
J: TRBJ2-7; V: TRBV7-2; CDR3: CASSMTHYEQYF
J: TRBJ2-5; V: TRBV27; CDR3: CASSSTGTKETQYF
J: TRBJ2-3; V: TRBV29-1; CDR3: CSVEARGLGGDTQYF
J: TRBJ1-1; V: TRBV4-1; CDR3: CASSQDRIYTEAFF
J: TRBJ2-1; V: TRBV5-1; CDR3: CASSRDAGGSYGIEQFF
J: TRBJ2-7; V: TRBV4-1; CDR3: CASSRGKYEQYF
J: TRBJ2-7; V: TRBV21-1; CDR3: CASSAPGLLDYEQYF
J: TRBJ1-5; V: TRBV27; CDR3: CASSSRDRNQPQHF
J: TRBJ1-1; V: TRBV12-5; CDR3: CASRLSINTEAFF
J: TRBJ2-7; V: TRBV4-1; CDR3: CASSQDALDAPYEQYF
J: TRBJ1-1; V: TRBV7-6; CDR3: CASSSQAQGDDGTEAFF
J: TRBJ1-2; V: TRBV7-9; CDR3: CASSLSPETGQLNGYTF
J: TRBJ2-2; V: TRBV13; CDR3: CASSPGGWTGELFF
J: TRBJ1-3; V: TRBV7-6; CDR3: CASSPGTGSSSGNTIYF